Shown below are 25 T cell receptor beta chains from a single sample sequenced in a study of shared clonotypes between healthy human individuals. Clones were sequenced by immunoSEQ multiplex PCR, and TCRdb holds only the in-frame ones, with some missing. This table holds under 2.5 million clones, roughly 90% found once. The sample was naive CD4+ T cells from PBMCs. Subset in this sample: CD45RA+ positively selected. The receptors derive from a man between 18 and 29 years old in good health. Some clones in this sample may be carry-over from other donors' samples.

This clone came up once. V and J are TRBV7-6 and TRBJ1-1; a possible D gene is TRBD1 (6 bases). Trimming removed 4 bases at V and 7 bases at J, with 25 bases between. Germline CDR1 SGHVS, CDR2 FNYEAQ. This CDR3 is 17 amino acids long. The CDR3 region has the DNA TGTGCCAGCAGCTCCCTTAGACTGACCCGGGGGCATGTTGAAGCTTTCTTT. Translation: CASSSLRLTRGHVEAFF.

V and J are TRBV15 and TRBJ1-1; 9 bases align to TRBD1. After removal of 5 bases from V and 4 bases from J, the junction contained 14 bases not matched to a gene. This CDR3 has 17 residues. Germline V lookup: CDR1 LNHNV, CDR2 YYDKDF (reference sequence). CDR3 region: CATSGATGGPRVTEAFF. CDR3 in DNA: TGTGCCACCAGCGGAGCGACAGGGGGGCCGAGGGTCACTGAAGCTTTCTTT.

CDR3 amino acids: CASSALGTGGDTEAFF. In DNA form, the CDR3 reads TGTGCCAGCAGCGCCTTGGGTACAGGGGGAGACACTGAAGCTTTCTTT. This sequence joins TRBV9 and TRBJ1-1; 8 bases align to TRBD1. Germline loops: CDR1 SGDLS, CDR2 YYNGEE. The V and J ends lost 3 bases and 3 bases, in that order; junction bases with no gene match: 10. The CDR3 is 16 residues long.

The gene calls are TRBV5-4 and TRBJ2-7, with 8 bases fitting TRBD2. CDR3 size: 16 residues. Unmatched junction bases numbered 10, after V lost 4 bases and J lost 1 base. Germline assignment: CDR1 SGHNT and CDR2 YYREEE (reference sequence). This CDR3 reads CASSGGGSGMSYEQYF. The CDR3 DNA is TGTGCCAGCAGCGGGGGCGGTAGCGGGATGTCCTACGAGCAGTACTTC.

The rearrangement uses TRBV19 and TRBJ1-1; tentatively, D is TRBD1 (5 bases). Trimming removed 1 base from V and 5 bases from J, with 23 bases in between. The germline CDR1 and CDR2 sequences are LNHDA and SQIVND (reference sequence). The CDR3 runs to 18 residues. The CDR3 region has the DNA TGTGCCAGTAGTATAGGAAGAGGCAGGGTCTTCTGGAGTACTGAAGCTTTCTTT. Translated: CASSIGRGRVFWSTEAFF.

The chain has TRBV5-1 and TRBJ1-4; TRBD1 aligns across 8 bases. V lost 3 bases to trimming and J lost 7 bases; unmatched junction nucleotides: 8. Germline CDR1 is SGHRS and CDR2 is YFSETQ. This CDR3 spans 15 amino acids. The CDR3 spells CASSSLGQGSEKLFF. The CDR3 region has the DNA TGCGCCAGCAGCTCCCTTGGACAGGGTAGTGAAAAACTGTTTTTT.

This chain uses TRBV4-3 with TRBJ2-7; D may be TRBD2 (6 bases). The germline V gene encodes CDR1 LGHNA and CDR2 YSLEER. Trimming cost V 0 bases and J 3 bases, with 12 bases left between them. There are 15 residues in the CDR3. CDR3 protein: CASSQDSGLNYEQYF. CDR3 coding DNA: TGCGCCAGCAGCCAAGACTCGGGACTTAACTACGAGCAGTACTTC.

J is TRBJ1-4 and V is TRBV21-1; the D segment call TRBD1 is taken from the table without a DNA check. TRBV21-1 is annotated as a pseudogene. The CDR3 runs 15 residues. The DNA of the CDR3 is TGTGCCAGCAGCGCAACAGGGGGGGCGGACGAAAAACTGTTTTTT. This encodes CASSATGGADEKLFF.

With regard to this clone: The same CDR3 also results from other DNA sequences found in this sample. The V gene is TRBV28, the J gene TRBJ1-5, with unresolved D. The CDR3 is 15 residues long. Trimming took off 6 bases at V and 5 bases at J, with 17 bases between the two ends. The germline V gene has CDR1 MDHEN and CDR2 SYDVKM. In DNA form, the CDR3 reads TGTGCCAGCAGCCTAAGTGGGCGTGGTGATCAGCCCCAGCATTTT. Encoded protein: CASSLSGRGDQPQHF. Based on the CDR3 plus reference TRBV28 and TRBJ1-5, the full variable domain is DVKVTQSSRYLVKRTGEKVFLECVQDMDHENMFWYRQDPGLGLRLIYFSYDVKMKEKGDIPEGYSVSREKKERFSLILESASTNQTSMYLCASSLSGRGDQPQHFGDGTRLSIL.

The V gene is TRBV29-1, the J gene TRBJ2-2, with TRBD1 matching 7 bases. Per germline, CDR1 SQVTM and CDR2 ANQGSEA. The CDR3 runs to 13 residues. The V gene end was trimmed by 7 bases and the J gene end by 0 bases; junction bases not matched to a gene: 2. DNA of the CDR3: TGCAGCGCGGGACAGACGAACACCGGGGAGCTGTTTTTT. Protein: CSAGQTNTGELFF.

Comment on this clone: This specimen includes other DNA sequences encoding the same CDR3. This rearrangement joins TRBV9 to TRBJ2-7; D is perhaps TRBD2 (6 bases). V was cut by 2 bases and J by 6 bases, with 12 bases left in between. There are 13 residues in the CDR3. The V gene's germline CDR1 is SGDLS and CDR2 YYNGEE. This CDR3 reads CASSVAGTGEQYF. The CDR3 DNA is TGTGCCAGCAGCGTGGCAGGGACTGGCGAGCAGTACTTC.

This clone was observed a single time. The chain recombines TRBV5-1 with TRBJ2-5; TRBD1 agrees at 7 bases. This CDR3 comprises 15 residues. The germline V gene encodes CDR1 SGHRS and CDR2 YFSETQ. With V trimmed by 1 base and J by 7 bases, 10 bases remained unmatched. The DNA of the CDR3 is TGCGCCAGCAGCTTGAGCTGGGGCAGGGGGACGACCCAGTACTTC. Translation: CASSLSWGRGTTQYF.

This clone has just a few counts. CDR3 loop: CASSGTPDQPQHF. DNA of the CDR3: TGCGCCAGCTCCGGGACCCCGGACCAGCCCCAGCATTTT. The gene calls are TRBV5-1 and TRBJ1-5; D is possibly TRBD1 (5 bases). Trimming removed 7 bases from V and 7 bases from J, with 15 bases in between. The CDR3 is 13 amino acids. Germline V gives CDR1 SGHRS, CDR2 YFSETQ.

The chain joins TRBV28 to TRBJ2-4; D might be TRBD1 or TRBD2, each matching 5 bases. This CDR3 has 16 amino acids. Trimming took off 2 bases at V and 0 bases at J, with 11 bases between the two ends. Germline lookup yields CDR1 MDHEN and CDR2 SYDVKM. CDR3 DNA: TGTGCCAGCAGTTTAAGGGCAGGGAGAGCCAAAAACATTCAGTACTTC. Residues: CASSLRAGRAKNIQYF.

The rearrangement links TRBV4-3 to TRBJ2-2; perhaps TRBD1 as D (5 bases). Germline loops: CDR1 LGHNA, CDR2 YSLEER. V lost 4 bases and J lost 4, with 16 bases in between. This CDR3 spans 16 amino acids. CDR3 DNA sequence: TGCGCCAGCAGCCCCAGGGTTTCAGAGCGCACCGGGGAGCTGTTTTTT. Translation: CASSPRVSERTGELFF.

This rearrangement joins TRBV7-9 to TRBJ2-5, with D perhaps assigned TRBD1 or TRBD2 (5 bases each). The J call may be faulty, since TRBJ2-7 better matches the DNA end. The CDR3 consists of 13 residues. CDR1 is SEHNR, CDR2 FQNEAQ, per germline (reference sequence). CDR3: CASSLQGAYEQYF. In nucleotides, the CDR3 is TGTGCCAGCAGCTTACAGGGAGCCTACGAGCAGTACTTC.

This chain connects TRBV5-5 to TRBJ2-7, with 13 bases fitting TRBD2. The V gene end was trimmed by 4 bases and the J gene end by 4 bases; junction bases not matched to a gene: 5. CDR3 length: 15 residues. Germline lookup yields CDR1 SGHKS and CDR2 YYEKEE (reference sequence). The CDR3 is CASSRTSGSYYEQYF. CDR3 DNA: TGTGCCAGCAGCCGGACTAGCGGGAGCTATTACGAGCAGTACTTC.

The rearrangement joins TRBV5-6 to TRBJ2-1; no reliable D call. The CDR3 totals 15 residues. The V and J ends lost 1 base and 0 bases respectively, with 8 bases between them. Germline loops: CDR1 SGHDT, CDR2 YYEEEE. This CDR3 reads CASSLLAASYNEQFF. Here the CDR3 DNA reads TGTGCCAGCAGCTTGCTTGCGGCCTCCTACAATGAGCAGTTCTTC. Full variable domain (missing parts from reference TRBV5-6 and TRBJ2-1): DAGVTQSPTHLIKTRGQQVTLRCSPKSGHDTVSWYQQALGQGPQFIFQYYEEEERQRGNFPDRFSGHQFPNYSSELNVNALLLGDSALYLCASSLLAASYNEQFFGPGTRLTVL.

Written as DNA, the CDR3 is TGTGCCAGCAGTCGTACAGGGAGTCCGGGCTATGGCTACACCTTC. The encoded protein is CASSRTGSPGYGYTF. This chain joins TRBV6-5 and TRBJ1-2; D is perhaps TRBD1 (6 bases). The germline gives CDR1 MNHEY, CDR2 SVGAGI. Trimming removed 5 bases from V and 4 bases from J, with 17 bases in between. The length of the CDR3 is 15 residues.

As concerns this clone: Other DNA variants within this sample encode the same CDR3. This chain uses TRBV28 with TRBJ1-1; no clear D. The germline V and J ends were trimmed by 6 bases and 4 bases, with 3 bases remaining between them. The CDR3 sequence is 10 residues long. The germline V gene has CDR1 MDHEN and CDR2 SYDVKM. CDR3 in amino acids: CASSGTEAFF. As DNA, the CDR3 is TGTGCCAGCAGCGGCACTGAAGCTTTCTTT. The complete variable domain, with remaining parts taken from reference TRBV28 and TRBJ1-1, reads DVKVTQSSRYLVKRTGEKVFLECVQDMDHENMFWYRQDPGLGLRLIYFSYDVKMKEKGDIPEGYSVSREKKERFSLILESASTNQTSMYLCASSGTEAFFGQGTRLTVV.

The chain couples TRBV18 to TRBJ2-2, with unresolved D. Germline V gene lookup returns CDR1 KGHSH and CDR2 LQKENI. Trimming took 2 bases from V and 0 from J, leaving 13 bases between them. There are 17 residues in the CDR3. The CDR3 protein is CASSPLAGVANTGELFF. The CDR3 DNA sequence: TGTGCCAGCTCACCATTGGCCGGAGTCGCGAACACCGGGGAGCTGTTTTTT.

The chain links TRBV25-1 to TRBJ1-5, with D uncertain. This CDR3 is 13 amino acids long. Per germline, CDR1 MGHDK and CDR2 SYGVNS. Trimming left V 6 bases short and J 0 bases short, with 6 bases between. The CDR3 coding sequence is TGTGCCAGCAGAAAAGGTAGCAATCAGCCCCAGCATTTT. Translating gives CASRKGSNQPQHF.

Of note for this clone: This sample also contains other DNA sequences that code for the same CDR3. The rearrangement joins TRBV18 to TRBJ2-7; 9 bases line up with TRBD1. The V gene end was trimmed by 4 bases and the J gene end by 0 bases; junction bases not matched to a gene: 4. The CDR3 consists of 15 residues. From germline, CDR1 is KGHSH and CDR2 LQKENI. The chain's CDR3 is CASSQPGQGSYEQYF. In nucleotides, the CDR3 is TGTGCCAGCTCACAGCCGGGACAGGGCTCCTACGAGCAGTACTTC.

Note on this clone: At the DNA level, this CDR3 is encoded by other sequences in the same sample as well. The V gene is TRBV2, the J gene TRBJ1-5; 10 bases match TRBD1. J lost 7 bases, V lost 6 bases, and 0 bases had no gene match. Germline V lookup: CDR1 SNHLY, CDR2 FYNNEI. The CDR3 has 12 residues. CDR3 loop: CASRDRGQPQHF. The CDR3, as DNA: TGTGCCAGCAGGGACAGGGGGCAGCCCCAGCATTTT.

V and J are TRBV7-9 and TRBJ1-2, with a possible D match to TRBD1 (6 bases). This CDR3 spans 16 amino acids. V dropped 1 base and J dropped 4 bases, with 16 bases sitting between them. Germline loops: CDR1 SEHNR, CDR2 FQNEAQ (reference sequence). For the CDR3, the DNA is TGTGCCAGCAGCTTAGGAGGGACAAGGTTGGGCTATGGCTACACCTTC. It translates to CASSLGGTRLGYGYTF. Drawing the rest from reference TRBV7-9 and TRBJ1-2, the complete variable domain is DTGVSQNPRHKITKRGQNVTFRCDPISEHNRLYWYRQTLGQGPEFLTYFQNEAQLEKSRLLSDRFSAERPKGSFSTLEIQRTEQGDSAMYLCASSLGGTRLGYGYTFGSGTRLTVV.